The 29 T cell receptor beta chains in this list originate from one sample, sequenced in a study of blood T cell repertoires in COVID-19. Data came from immunoSEQ multiplex PCR; TCRdb stores just in-frame clones and leaves some out. The data contain 130,000 or so clones, 84% of them singletons. The sample consisted of peripheral blood. Every receptor here comes from a woman aged 60-70 years with acute or convalescent COVID-19.

The chain combines TRBV5-1 with TRBJ2-7, with 10 bases aligning to TRBD2. V lost 0 bases, J lost 2 bases, and 8 bases stayed unmatched. The CDR3 totals 17 residues. The germline V gene has CDR1 SGHRS and CDR2 YFSETQ. CDR3 protein: CASSLAPSGGGPYEQYF. The CDR3 coding sequence is TGCGCCAGCAGCTTGGCCCCTAGCGGGGGAGGGCCCTACGAGCAGTACTTC.

The V gene is TRBV12-3 or TRBV12-4, the J gene TRBJ1-5; TRBD1 agrees at 8 bases. CDR3 length: 13 residues. V shed 5 bases and J 6 bases; nucleotides not matched to a gene: 3. The CDR3 coding sequence is TGTGCCAGCAGTCAGGGGGCTGGTCAGCCCCAGCATTTT. It codes for CASSQGAGQPQHF.

This sequence joins TRBV6-5 and TRBJ1-2; a possible D gene is TRBD1 (5 bases). The V end lost 8 bases, the J end lost 5 bases, and 12 bases lay between the germline ends. Looked up from germline, CDR1 is MNHEY and CDR2 is SVGAGI. The CDR3 has 12 residues. The CDR3 protein is CASGGRQYGYTF. The CDR3 coding sequence is TGTGCCAGCGGGGGGAGACAGTATGGCTACACCTTC.

This clone has just a few counts. The genes are TRBV5-1 and TRBJ2-2; D gene uncertain. V gave up 2 bases and J gave up 1 base, with 6 bases separating them. This CDR3 region has 14 residues. Per germline, CDR1 SGHRS and CDR2 YFSETQ. The CDR3 sequence: CASSFAGNTGELFF. As DNA, the CDR3 is TGCGCCAGCAGCTTCGCAGGGAACACCGGGGAGCTGTTTTTT.

This clone was seen only a few times. The junction departs from germline at one end; a sequencing error may be responsible. V gene TRBV5-8 combines with J gene TRBJ1-5; TRBD1 aligns across 9 bases. The CDR3 extends over 15 amino acids. Germline lookup yields CDR1 SGHTS and CDR2 YDEGEE. This CDR3 reads CASSWGTGSSQPQHF. CDR3 nucleotide sequence: TGTGCCAGCAGCTGGGGGACAGGGAGCAGTCAGCCCCAGCATTTT. Looking up the rest from reference TRBV5-8 and TRBJ1-5 gives the full variable domain: EAGVTQSPTHLIKTRGQQATLRCSPISGHTSVYWYQQALGLGLQFLLWYDEGEERNRGNFPPRFSGRQFPNYSSELNVNALELEDSALYLCASSWGTGSSQPQHFGDGTRLSIL.

The genes are TRBV30 and TRBJ1-2; 10 nucleotides match TRBD1. The CDR3 has 15 amino acids. The germline gives CDR1 GTSNPN, CDR2 SVGIG (reference sequence). Trimming at V came to 4 bases and at J to 7 bases, leaving 12 bases not matched to a gene. This CDR3 reads CAWTEHLTGGSGYTF. CDR3 DNA: TGTGCCTGGACCGAACACCTGACAGGGGGCTCTGGCTACACCTTC.

This chain connects TRBV10-3 to TRBJ2-1; possibly TRBD2 for D (6 bases). The CDR3 is 15 residues long. Trimming shortened V by 6 bases and J by 0 bases, and 12 bases separated the two germline ends. From germline, CDR1 is ENHRY and CDR2 SYGVKD. Written as DNA, the CDR3 is TGTGCCATCAGCCGTGGGGGAGGCTCCTACAATGAGCAGTTCTTC. As protein: CAISRGGGSYNEQFF.

The rearrangement uses TRBV5-1 and TRBJ2-7; D gene ambiguous. Germline-derived CDR1 and CDR2 are SGHRS and YFSETQ. There are 12 residues in the CDR3. Deletions cut 1 base from V and 6 bases from J, with 8 bases between. The CDR3 DNA is TGCGCCAGCAGCTTGTACTATGGCGAGCAGTACTTC. It yields the protein CASSLYYGEQYF.

This rearrangement joins TRBV28 to TRBJ1-2; D unresolved. The CDR3 totals 11 residues. Trimming left V 4 bases short and J 4 bases short, with 4 bases between. Germline V lookup: CDR1 MDHEN, CDR2 SYDVKM. CDR3 amino acids: CASSSGYGYTF. In nucleotides, the CDR3 is TGTGCCAGCAGTTCGGGCTATGGCTACACCTTC.

The chain employs TRBV19 and TRBJ2-7, with D possibly being TRBD2 (6 bases). The CDR3 has 12 residues. Looked up from germline, CDR1 is LNHDA and CDR2 is SQIVND (reference sequence). The CDR3, as DNA: TGTGCTTCTAGGGGACTCCGTTACGAGCAGTACGTC. This gives the protein CASRGLRYEQYV.

This clone was seen a handful of times. This sequence joins TRBV7-9 and TRBJ2-2; maybe TRBD2 (5 bases). V lost 5 bases, J lost 4 bases, and 17 bases lay in between. This CDR3 contains 16 residues. Germline V gene sequence: CDR1 SEHNR, CDR2 FQNEAQ (reference sequence). The DNA of the CDR3 is TGTGCCAGCAGCCCGTTCCTCCGGGGTGGCACCGGGGAGCTGTTTTTT. Translation: CASSPFLRGGTGELFF.

The chain is built from TRBV19 and TRBJ1-4; D gene ambiguous. Trimming left V 1 base short and J 8 bases short, with 11 bases between. CDR1 and CDR2 (germline): LNHDA, SQIVND (reference sequence). This CDR3 comprises 14 residues. As DNA, the CDR3 is TGTGCCAGTAGTATAGTTGGACTCGGGGAAAAACTGTTTTTT. Encoded protein: CASSIVGLGEKLFF.

V usage is TRBV10-3 and J usage is TRBJ2-2; 11 bases match TRBD1. Germline V CDR1 and CDR2: ENHRY, SYGVKD. The CDR3 totals 13 residues. Germline trimming cut 9 bases from V and 6 bases from J; bases unmatched to any gene: 3. Here the CDR3 reads CAIGQGAAGELFF. The DNA for the CDR3 is TGTGCCATAGGACAGGGGGCTGCCGGGGAGCTGTTTTTT.

This rearrangement joins TRBV10-2 to TRBJ1-5; 7 positions agree with TRBD1. CDR3 size: 14 residues. CDR1 and CDR2 from the germline V gene are WSHSY and SAAADI. After removal of 6 bases from V and 2 bases from J, the junction contained 4 bases not matched to a gene. The CDR3 sequence: CASRGQGGNQPQHF. In DNA, the CDR3 is TGCGCCAGCAGGGGTCAGGGGGGCAATCAGCCCCAGCATTTT.

The chain employs TRBV30 and TRBJ1-6; D not resolved. Trimming left V 3 bases short and J 7 bases short, with 16 bases between. The CDR3 runs 15 residues. CDR1 is GTSNPN and CDR2 is SVGIG in the germline V gene (reference sequence). CDR3 nucleotide sequence: TGTGCCTGGAGAGACGCGGGGTGGTGGAATTCACCCCTCCACTTT. It codes for CAWRDAGWWNSPLHF.

This chain uses TRBV15 with TRBJ1-1; 7 bases align to TRBD1. CDR3 length equals 15 residues. Germline V gives CDR1 LNHNV, CDR2 YYDKDF (reference sequence). The trim removed 3 bases at V and 2 bases at J, leaving 6 bases unmatched. In DNA form, the CDR3 reads TGTGCCACCAGCAGGGAACAGGGGAGAAACACTGAAGCTTTCTTT. Translation: CATSREQGRNTEAFF.

The genes are TRBV7-3 and TRBJ2-2; D call uncertain. CDR3 length equals 19 residues. Germline loops: CDR1 SGHTA, CDR2 FQGTGA. V lost 4 bases and J lost 0, with 21 bases in between. The CDR3 reads CASSSHPPTEPANTGELFF. The CDR3 DNA reads TGTGCCAGCAGCTCCCACCCCCCTACTGAGCCCGCGAACACCGGGGAGCTGTTTTTT.

CDR3 nucleotides: TGTGCCAGCAGCTTAGTTACGGACATACAAGAGACCCAGTACTTC. This gives the protein CASSLVTDIQETQYF. The chain joins TRBV5-6 to TRBJ2-5; a weak D match, TRBD1 (5 bases). CDR1 and CDR2 (germline): SGHDT, YYEEEE. The CDR3 runs 15 residues. The V gene lost 2 bases and the J gene lost 2 bases, with 13 bases spanning the gap. The entire variable domain, with the rest obtained from reference TRBV5-6 and TRBJ2-5, is as follows: DAGVTQSPTHLIKTRGQQVTLRCSPKSGHDTVSWYQQALGQGPQFIFQYYEEEERQRGNFPDRFSGHQFPNYSSELNVNALLLGDSALYLCASSLVTDIQETQYFGPGTRLLVL.

The chain has TRBV6-5 and TRBJ1-1; perhaps TRBD1 as D (5 bases). The CDR3 contains 15 residues. Germline CDR1 is MNHEY and CDR2 is SVGAGI. Trimming stripped 5 bases from V and 1 base from J, with 14 bases between. The CDR3 is CASSPTRTGNTEAFF. The DNA of the CDR3 is TGTGCCAGCAGTCCCACCCGAACAGGGAACACTGAAGCTTTCTTT.

This clone was found once. The J gene is TRBJ2-6, the V gene TRBV5-4, with D unresolved. The CDR3 runs 16 residues. The V gene lost 2 bases and the J gene lost 0 bases, with 9 bases spanning the gap. The germline V gene has CDR1 SGHNT and CDR2 YYREEE (reference sequence). The CDR3 is CASSFLGFSGANVLTF. CDR3 in DNA: TGTGCCAGCAGCTTCTTGGGCTTCTCTGGGGCCAACGTCCTGACTTTC.

This chain links TRBV14 with TRBJ1-2; TRBD1 matches at 7 bases. Germline V gives CDR1 SGHDN, CDR2 FVKESK. V lost 3 bases to trimming and J lost 6 bases; unmatched junction nucleotides: 7. CDR3 size: 14 residues. The CDR3 DNA reads as TGTGCCAGCAGCCATATAGGGGGCGGGGATGGCTACACCTTC. The encoded protein is CASSHIGGGDGYTF.

J is TRBJ1-2 and V is TRBV2, with D unclear. V gave up 2 bases and J gave up 8 bases, with 12 bases separating them. Per the germline V gene, CDR1 is SNHLY and CDR2 is FYNNEI. CDR3 length: 13 residues. Here the CDR3 reads CASSEWASRGYTF. The CDR3 region has the DNA TGTGCCAGCAGTGAATGGGCGAGTAGAGGCTACACCTTC.

The chain couples TRBV2 to TRBJ1-1; 8 nucleotides line up with TRBD1. Trimming at V came to 4 bases and at J to 0 bases, leaving 7 bases not matched to a gene. CDR3 length: 16 residues. Germline assignment: CDR1 SNHLY and CDR2 FYNNEI. CDR3 DNA sequence: TGTGCCAGCAGTGTGGGGACAGGAAGGATGAACACTGAAGCTTTCTTT. The encoded protein is CASSVGTGRMNTEAFF.

This clone has only a few counts. The chain carries TRBV10-3 and TRBJ2-7; TRBD1 is a possible D gene (5 bases). V lost 8 bases and J 3 bases, leaving 8 bases between the germline ends. Looked up from germline, CDR1 is ENHRY and CDR2 is SYGVKD. The CDR3 is 11 residues long. Here the CDR3 reads CAIGQVYEQYF. The CDR3 DNA sequence: TGTGCCATCGGACAAGTCTACGAGCAGTACTTC.

This chain links TRBV28 with TRBJ1-1; 8 nucleotides match TRBD1. The germline V gene has CDR1 MDHEN and CDR2 SYDVKM. The CDR3 has 13 residues. The ends lost 5 bases at V and 5 bases at J; junction bases unmatched: 4. CDR3 DNA: TGTGCCAGCAGTCAGGGGGCGGAAACTGAAGCTTTCTTT. This encodes CASSQGAETEAFF.

This sequence joins TRBV27 and TRBJ1-5; no firm D call. The ends were cut back, 3 bases at V and 4 bases at J, with 10 bases in the middle. Per the germline V gene, CDR1 is MNHEY and CDR2 is SMNVEV (reference sequence). This CDR3 has 14 residues. In DNA, the CDR3 is TGTGCCAGCAGTTTTCGATACGGGAATCAGCCCCAGCATTTT. This translates into CASSFRYGNQPQHF.

The chain is built from TRBV6-5 and TRBJ1-1, with 9 bases identical to TRBD1. Trimming at V came to 11 bases and at J to 5 bases, leaving 9 bases not matched to a gene. Germline CDR1 and CDR2: MNHEY and SVGAGI. The length of the CDR3 is 13 residues. The CDR3 DNA sequence: TGTGCCGTTAGGGACAGGGAGGCTACTGAAGCTTTCTTT. Its translation is CAVRDREATEAFF.

This clone was seen more than once but under ten times. The chain joins TRBV3-1 (or the pseudogene TRBV3-2) to TRBJ1-1; TRBD1 agrees at 7 bases. Losses at the gene ends were 3 bases for V and 0 bases for J; bases not matched to a gene: 4. The CDR3 totals 15 residues. Germline V CDR1 and CDR2: LGHDT, YNNKEL (reference sequence). CDR3 DNA sequence: TGTGCCAGCAGCCAGGGACAGACATTGAACACTGAAGCTTTCTTT. Protein sequence: CASSQGQTLNTEAFF.

The chain combines TRBV28 with TRBJ2-7; 7 nucleotides align to TRBD2. The CDR3 is 13 residues long. V shed 3 bases and J 7 bases; nucleotides not matched to a gene: 6. Germline CDR1 MDHEN, CDR2 SYDVKM. The CDR3 DNA follows: TGTGCCAGCAGTTTGATCGGGGGGAAAGAGCAGTACGTC. It is translated as CASSLIGGKEQYV.